What follows are 21 T cell receptor beta chains derived from one specimen sequenced in a study of identical twins. Via MiXCR, TCRdb re-called the 5' RACE reads, giving one row per CDR3 protein. This table holds about 470,000 distinct CDR3 sequences, approximately 24% found once. These data also featured in a second study, about T cells expressing NK-cell markers.

Specimen: CD4+ T cells sorted from blood. All receptors come from a woman under 30 in good health.

This clonotype was recorded a few times. This chain links TRBV28 with TRBJ2-1; weak D call: TRBD2 (6 bases). CDR3 length: 15 amino acids. V was pared by 6 bases and J by 4 bases, with 16 bases between. From germline, CDR1 is MDHEN and CDR2 SYDVKM. The CDR3 DNA is TGTGCCAGCAGCCAAATCTCACTAGCTTACAATGAGCAGTTCTTC. As protein: CASSQISLAYNEQFF. Based on the CDR3 plus reference TRBV28 and TRBJ2-1, the full variable domain is DVKVTQSSRYLVKRTGEKVFLECVQDMDHENMFWYRQDPGLGLRLIYFSYDVKMKEKGDIPEGYSVSREKKERFSLILESASTNQTSMYLCASSQISLAYNEQFFGPGTRLTVL.

This clonotype showed up just a few times. In DNA, the CDR3 is TGTGCCAGCAGTCCAGATCAGAACACTGAAGCTTTCTTT. Encoded protein: CASSPDQNTEAFF. The gene calls are TRBV2 and TRBJ1-1; D unresolved. The CDR3 is 13 amino acids. With 5 bases removed from V and 1 base from J, the gap between germline ends came to 8 bases. CDR1 and CDR2 from the germline V gene are SNHLY and FYNNEI.

V is TRBV6-1 and J is TRBJ2-1; TRBD2 matches at 13 bases. Germline CDR1 MNHNS, CDR2 SASEGT. The CDR3 totals 18 residues. V was pared by 6 bases and J by 0 bases, with 8 bases of the junction left unmatched. The chain's CDR3 is CASRTGTSGVSSYNEQFF. In DNA, the CDR3 is TGTGCCAGCAGAACCGGGACTAGCGGGGTGAGCTCCTACAATGAGCAGTTCTTC.

V gene TRBV10-3 combines with J gene TRBJ2-1, with D unresolved. CDR3 length: 14 amino acids. Germline loops: CDR1 ENHRY, CDR2 SYGVKD. V shed 4 bases and J shed 0 bases, with 7 bases lying between them. This CDR3 reads CAISVSSSYNEQFF. DNA for the CDR3: TGTGCCATCAGTGTCAGCAGCTCCTACAATGAGCAGTTCTTC.

The chain uses TRBV7-9 and TRBJ1-1; TRBD1 might be the D (6 bases). Between the trimmed V and J ends, which lost 3 bases and 1 base, there was a span of 12 bases. Germline V gives CDR1 SEHNR, CDR2 FQNEAQ (reference sequence). This CDR3 has 15 residues. The CDR3 here is CASSFGDTRNTEAFF. CDR3 DNA sequence: TGTGCCAGCAGCTTTGGGGACACGCGGAACACTGAAGCTTTCTTT.

This clonotype appeared once. V is TRBV19 and J is TRBJ2-3; D not certain. Looked up from germline, CDR1 is LNHDA and CDR2 is SQIVND (reference sequence). CDR3 size: 16 residues. Between the trimmed V and J ends, which lost 5 bases and 4 bases, there was a span of 19 bases. For the CDR3, the DNA is TGTGCCAGTAGTCTGGGCATTACCGGCTGGGCAGATACGCAGTATTTT. It translates to CASSLGITGWADTQYF.

The chain is built from TRBV15 and TRBJ2-1; a possible D gene is TRBD2 (6 bases). Trimming left V 4 bases short and J 3 bases short, with 16 bases between. This CDR3 has 16 amino acids. Germline V gene data show CDR1 as LNHNV and CDR2 as YYDKDF (reference sequence). Here the CDR3 DNA reads TGTGCCACCAGCAAACTAACGGGGGTGATCTACAATGAGCAGTTCTTC. This encodes CATSKLTGVIYNEQFF.

The chain employs TRBV20-1 and TRBJ2-5; TRBD1 agrees at 8 bases. The V gene end was trimmed by 0 bases and the J gene end by 6 bases; junction bases not matched to a gene: 3. The CDR3 extends over 13 amino acids. Germline-derived CDR1 and CDR2 are DFQATT and SNEGSKA (reference sequence). As DNA, the CDR3 is TGCAGTGCTAGAGACAGGGGGCTGAAGACCCAGTACTTC. Its protein product is CSARDRGLKTQYF.

This clonotype was observed a handful of times. This chain uses TRBV9 with TRBJ2-3, with D perhaps matching TRBD2 (7 bases). Germline loops: CDR1 SGDLS, CDR2 YYNGEE. With 1 base removed from V and 2 bases from J, the gap between germline ends came to 14 bases. The CDR3 is 16 residues long. The CDR3 coding sequence is TGTGCCAGCAGCGTATCCCCGGGGGGCCACACAGATACGCAGTATTTT. Protein sequence: CASSVSPGGHTDTQYF. The complete variable domain, with remaining parts taken from reference TRBV9 and TRBJ2-3, reads DSGVTQTPKHLITATGQRVTLRCSPRSGDLSVYWYQQSLDQGLQFLIQYYNGEERAKGNILERFSAQQFPDLHSELNLSSLELGDSALYFCASSVSPGGHTDTQYFGPGTRLTVL.

This clonotype was seen a handful of times. The gene calls are TRBV27 and TRBJ2-2; 7 bases fit TRBD2. V lost 6 bases, J lost 8 bases, and 18 bases stayed unmatched. The germline gives CDR1 MNHEY, CDR2 SMNVEV (reference sequence). This CDR3 spans 17 amino acids. The CDR3: CASSPFVSGIVGGELFF. CDR3 coding DNA: TGTGCCAGCAGCCCCTTCGTGAGCGGGATCGTAGGGGGGGAGCTGTTTTTT.

This clonotype showed up many times. This chain links TRBV7-9 with TRBJ2-1, with 8 bases identical to TRBD2. Germline V gene lookup returns CDR1 SEHNR and CDR2 FQNEAQ (reference sequence). The V gene end was trimmed by 0 bases and the J gene end by 3 bases; junction bases not matched to a gene: 1. This CDR3 contains 15 residues. CDR3 amino acids: CASSLALAGYNEQFF. The CDR3 DNA reads as TGTGCCAGCAGCTTAGCTCTAGCGGGCTACAATGAGCAGTTCTTC.

CDR3 loop: CATSRVRGGELFF. The CDR3 DNA reads as TGTGCCACCAGCAGAGTAAGAGGCGGGGAGCTGTTTTTT. The chain carries TRBV15 and TRBJ2-2; no firm D call. Germline V gene data show CDR1 as LNHNV and CDR2 as YYDKDF (reference sequence). Trimming stripped 1 base from V and 7 bases from J, with 7 bases between. This CDR3 comprises 13 residues.

There are a few counts of this clonotype. The V call is TRBV29-1, the J call TRBJ2-7; D is ambiguous. In germline, CDR1 is SQVTM, CDR2 ANQGSEA. V was shortened by 7 bases and J by 0 bases, with 13 bases between the two germline ends. This CDR3 comprises 13 residues. CDR3 residues: CSARLSLSYEQYF. The CDR3 coding sequence is TGCAGCGCCAGATTGTCCCTCTCCTACGAGCAGTACTTC.

This clonotype was seen a few times. The genes are TRBV3-1 and TRBJ1-5, with D unresolved. Trimming removed 2 bases at V and 2 bases at J, with 4 bases between. Germline V gives CDR1 LGHDT, CDR2 YNNKEL (reference sequence). The CDR3 has 13 amino acids. CDR3 in amino acids: CASSQLGNQPQHF. For the CDR3, the DNA is TGTGCCAGCAGCCAACTTGGCAATCAGCCCCAGCATTTT. Drawing the rest from reference TRBV3-1 and TRBJ1-5, the complete variable domain is DTAVSQTPKYLVTQMGNDKSIKCEQNLGHDTMYWYKQDSKKFLKIMFSYNNKELIINETVPNRFSPKSPDKAHLNLHINSLELGDSAVYFCASSQLGNQPQHFGDGTRLSIL.

The chain carries TRBV5-1 and TRBJ1-3; possibly TRBD1 for D (6 bases). Looked up from germline, CDR1 is SGHRS and CDR2 is YFSETQ. The length of the CDR3 is 13 residues. V lost 0 bases and J 7 bases, leaving 8 bases between the germline ends. CDR3 bases: TGCGCCAGCAGCTTGGAGGGGGTGAACACCATATATTTT. Its translation is CASSLEGVNTIYF.

This clonotype was detected ten times or more. This chain uses TRBV6-6 with TRBJ1-1; D call uncertain. CDR1 MNHNY and CDR2 SVGAGI come from the germline V gene (reference sequence). The V gene lost 6 bases and the J gene lost 11 bases, with 19 bases spanning the gap. The CDR3 extends over 13 amino acids. The CDR3 protein is CASRDTQRGWAFF. CDR3 sequence (DNA): TGTGCCAGCAGGGATACGCAGCGAGGTTGGGCTTTCTTT.

This clonotype was seen only a few times. V is TRBV6-1 and J is TRBJ1-1, with D possibly matching TRBD1 (5 bases). Trimming pared 6 bases from V and 5 bases from J, leaving 16 bases between. CDR3 length: 14 residues. Germline V CDR1 and CDR2: MNHNS, SASEGT. The CDR3 region has the DNA TGTGCCAGCAGCGCCGAGGGACGGCGAACTGAAGCTTTCTTT. It yields the protein CASSAEGRRTEAFF.

This chain uses TRBV12-3 or TRBV12-4 with TRBJ1-2; a possible D gene is TRBD1 (5 bases). The CDR3 loop spans 13 amino acids. Trimming pared 8 bases from V and 1 base from J, leaving 11 bases between. The CDR3 protein is CASLWGGNYGYTF. For the CDR3, the DNA is TGTGCCAGCCTATGGGGCGGTAACTATGGCTACACCTTC.

The V and J genes are TRBV6-5 and TRBJ2-5; D is possibly TRBD1 (6 bases). The CDR3 length is 14 residues. Germline CDR1 and CDR2: MNHEY and SVGAGI. V was cut by 2 bases and J by 8 bases, with 15 bases left in between. In nucleotides, the CDR3 is TGTGCCAGCAGTTACGGACAGAAGCCTTCAACCCAGTACTTC. Translating it yields CASSYGQKPSTQYF.

The count of this clonotype is one. The chain combines TRBV19 with TRBJ2-1; 13 positions agree with TRBD2. CDR3 size: 16 residues. The V segment lost 4 bases and the J segment 8 bases; nucleotides outside the gene matches: 8. Per the germline V gene, CDR1 is LNHDA and CDR2 is SQIVND (reference sequence). The CDR3 region is CASSNLGTSGIYEQFF. The CDR3 nucleotides are TGTGCCAGTAGTAATTTAGGGACTAGCGGGATCTATGAGCAGTTCTTC.

CDR3 DNA: TGTGCCAGCAGTTACCCCGACAGGGGGCGCGGCACAGATACGCAGTATTTT. Amino acids: CASSYPDRGRGTDTQYF. The V gene is TRBV6-2 or TRBV6-3, the J gene TRBJ2-3; 10 bases align to TRBD1. The CDR3 sequence is 17 residues long. V was clipped by 2 bases and J by 1 base; unmatched bases: 6. Germline CDR1 MNHEY, CDR2 SVGEGT.